This section outlines one T cell receptor (beta chain) sequence together with its context. The CDR3 is 10 amino acids. Germline CDR1 reads SQVTM; CDR2 reads ANQGSEA. V was cut by 3 bases and J by 6 bases, with 5 bases left in between. The data derive from a study of blood T cell repertoires in COVID-19. Here immunoSEQ multiplex PCR was the method, and the copy in TCRdb shows in-frame clones only, minus some. This table holds 15,000 to 20,000 clones, around 92% found once. Sequencing was done on a sample of peripheral blood. This chain uses TRBV29-1 with TRBJ1-1; D unresolved. The receptor was derived from a human donor in a cohort sampled during active COVID-19. CDR3 protein: CSVDNAEAFF. Here the CDR3 DNA reads TGCAGCGTTGACAATGCTGAAGCTTTCTTT.